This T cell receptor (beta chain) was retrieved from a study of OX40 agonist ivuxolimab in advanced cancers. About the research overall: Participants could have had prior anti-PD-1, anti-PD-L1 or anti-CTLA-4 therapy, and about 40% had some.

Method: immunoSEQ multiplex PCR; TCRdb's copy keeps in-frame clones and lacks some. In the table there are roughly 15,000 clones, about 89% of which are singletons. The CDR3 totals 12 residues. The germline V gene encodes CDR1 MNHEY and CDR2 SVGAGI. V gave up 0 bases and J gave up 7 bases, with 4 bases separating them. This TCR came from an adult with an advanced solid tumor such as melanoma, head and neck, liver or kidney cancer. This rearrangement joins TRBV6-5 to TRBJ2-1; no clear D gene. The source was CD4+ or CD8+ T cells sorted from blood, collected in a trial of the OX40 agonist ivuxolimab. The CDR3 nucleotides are TGTGCCAGCAGTTACTCGCCGAATGAGCAGTTCTTC. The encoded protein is CASSYSPNEQFF.